This T cell receptor (beta chain) was obtained from a study of a mutant IDH1 vaccine in newly diagnosed glioma (TCRdb year 2021). The study in broad terms: Patients were given eight vaccinations, in weeks 1, 3, 5, 7, 11, 15, 19 and 23, which matched visits V03 through V10. For exploratory analyses, 25 to 30 treated patients had longitudinal TCRB deep sequencing done wherever samples were available. Prior to enrollment, patients had been given standard therapy consisting of radiotherapy alone, temozolomide alone, or radiochemotherapy with temozolomide, with the combination given to most patients. The approximately 30 treated patients were approximately 62% male and around 38% female, with a mean age of about 43 years. Peripheral blood was collected at six visits: V03 (baseline), V05, V07, V10, V12 and V13. Vaccination began 4-6 weeks after radiotherapy alone, or alongside temozolomide cycles in the chemotherapy-containing groups. Overall study results and their limits: Immune responses induced by the vaccine were seen in 90% to 95% of patients across multiple MHC alleles. No apparent relationship was observed between pseudoprogression and alterations in the top peripheral T cell clonotypes detected by TCRB sequencing. Availability determined which PBMC samples were chosen for TCRB deep sequencing. It was noted by the authors that analyses of patient blood samples could not be reproduced owing to sample limitations.

The sample holds a few counts of this clone. This receptor's antigen is unknown. Base qualities are not at hand, and no much larger clone is one base apart. Libraries were built with the immunoSEQ multiplex PCR assay. The hsTCRB Kit was used according to the manufacturer's protocol to amplify rearranged TCR beta chain sequences. Sequencing of TCRB libraries was carried out on an Illumina MiSeq. Processing in the source paper ran as follows. The proprietary platform of the kit vendor was used for demultiplexing, trimming and gene mapping. The table comes from immuneACCESS by way of TCRdb, which keeps in-frame sequences with V and J called. Part of the clones is missing from these tables; in studies checked, under half for an unresolved V gene and the rest for unknown reasons. V and J calls and clone size are those listed in that table; D and trimming were worked out from the DNA. In this sample the table shows about 56,000 clones, 85% to 90% of which occur a single time. The ten largest clones capture 1.3% to 1.5% of the sample.

The trim is 6 bases for V and 3 bases for J, with a gap of 11 bases between the germline ends. From a lookup of the germline V gene, CDR1 and CDR2 are MRHNA and SNTAGT. The CDR3, from cysteine to phenylalanine, totals 14 residues. Kept here is only the CDR3 DNA, which spans 42 bases and is read in frame from base 1. The sample's time point label is to be understood as: week 23, last vaccination. A 20-mer mutant IDH1 peptide at 300 micrograms in Montanide made up each vaccine dose, which was injected subcutaneously together with topical imiquimod. Donors had newly diagnosed WHO grade 3 or 4 IDH1-mutant astrocytomas with loss of nuclear ATRX. The samples were drawn from NOA16, a multicentre, single-arm, open-label phase I trial in Germany that tested a mutant IDH1 peptide vaccine in humans for the first time. The DNeasy Blood and Tissue Kit was used to extract genomic DNA from EDTA blood for TCRB sequencing.

Sequencing used PBMCs, obtained from a glioma patient whose treatment included an IDH1 peptide vaccine. The TCR comes from a man in his forties with glioma. The rearranged segments are TRBV6-4 and TRBJ2-2, with no reliable assignment of the D segment. The bases read TGTGCCAGCAGAGATGGAGTGGACACCGGGGAGCTGTTTTTT. This sequence encodes CASRDGVDTGELFF.